This entry is about one TCR beta chain. The antigen is not known. With the 5' RACE reads reprocessed, TCRdb shows one record per CDR3 protein and no DNA. The sample's table shows 350,000 to 550,000 distinct CDR3 sequences. The CDR3 spans 13 residues. Per germline, CDR1 SGHTA and CDR2 FQGNSA. The sample originates from a study of monozygotic twins with inflammatory bowel disease. Study-level findings and limits: Different T cell subtypes could not be distinguished. IBD patients, compared with healthy twins, shared fewer clonotypes with others (especially with disease activity).

The clonotype originates from a human donor with ulcerative colitis or Crohn's disease, or a healthy co-twin of an affected twin (not recorded which). The sequenced sample consisted of blood. The chain uses TRBV7-2 and TRBJ2-1; the D call from TCRdb, TRBD1, cannot be confirmed without DNA. CDR3 amino acids: CARADAGVGEQFF.